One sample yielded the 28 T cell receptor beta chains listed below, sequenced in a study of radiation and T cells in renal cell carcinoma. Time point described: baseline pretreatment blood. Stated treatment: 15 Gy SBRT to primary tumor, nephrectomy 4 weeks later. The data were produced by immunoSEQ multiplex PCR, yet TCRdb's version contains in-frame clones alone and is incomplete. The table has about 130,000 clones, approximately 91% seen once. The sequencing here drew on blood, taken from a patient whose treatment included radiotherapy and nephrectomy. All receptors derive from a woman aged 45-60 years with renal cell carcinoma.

The CDR3: CASSYLYGEAQEGYTF. The CDR3 bases are TGTGCCAGCAGTTACTTATATGGCGAAGCTCAGGAGGGCTACACCTTC. V and J are TRBV6-5 and TRBJ1-2; D gene ambiguous. The CDR3 loop spans 16 amino acids. Between the trimmed V and J ends, which lost 1 base and 8 bases, there was a span of 20 bases. The germline CDR1 and CDR2 sequences are MNHEY and SVGAGI.

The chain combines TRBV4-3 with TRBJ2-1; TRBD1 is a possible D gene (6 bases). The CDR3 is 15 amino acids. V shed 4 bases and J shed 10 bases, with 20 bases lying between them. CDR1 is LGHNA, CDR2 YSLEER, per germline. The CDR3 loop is CASSLPGTHRPEQFF. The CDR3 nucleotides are TGCGCCAGCAGCCTCCCCGGGACACATCGACCGGAGCAGTTCTTC.

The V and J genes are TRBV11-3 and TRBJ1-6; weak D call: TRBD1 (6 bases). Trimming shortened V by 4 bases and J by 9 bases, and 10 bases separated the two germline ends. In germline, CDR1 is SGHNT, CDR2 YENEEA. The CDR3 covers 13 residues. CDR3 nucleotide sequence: TGTGCCAGCAGCTCCGGACAGTTTTCACCCCTCCACTTT. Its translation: CASSSGQFSPLHF.

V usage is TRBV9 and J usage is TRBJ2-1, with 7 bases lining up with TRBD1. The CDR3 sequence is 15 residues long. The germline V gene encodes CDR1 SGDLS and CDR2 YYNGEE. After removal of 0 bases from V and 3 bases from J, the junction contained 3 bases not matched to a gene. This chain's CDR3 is CASSVGQGDYNEQFF. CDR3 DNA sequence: TGTGCCAGCAGCGTAGGACAGGGCGACTACAATGAGCAGTTCTTC. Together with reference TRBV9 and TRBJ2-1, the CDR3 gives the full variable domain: DSGVTQTPKHLITATGQRVTLRCSPRSGDLSVYWYQQSLDQGLQFLIQYYNGEERAKGNILERFSAQQFPDLHSELNLSSLELGDSALYFCASSVGQGDYNEQFFGPGTRLTVL.

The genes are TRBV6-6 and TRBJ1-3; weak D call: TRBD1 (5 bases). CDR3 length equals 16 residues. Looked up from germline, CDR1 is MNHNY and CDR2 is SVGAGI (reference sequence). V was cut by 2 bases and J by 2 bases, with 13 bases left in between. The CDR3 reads CASSYDPSRAGNTIYF. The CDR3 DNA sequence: TGTGCCAGCAGTTACGATCCCAGCAGGGCTGGAAACACCATATATTTT.

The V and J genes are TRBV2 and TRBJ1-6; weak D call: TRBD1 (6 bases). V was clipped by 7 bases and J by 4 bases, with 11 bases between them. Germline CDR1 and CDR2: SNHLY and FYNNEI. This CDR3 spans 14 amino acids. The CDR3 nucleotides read TGTGCCAGCATAGGACAGCCTTATAATTCACCCCTCCACTTT. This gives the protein CASIGQPYNSPLHF.

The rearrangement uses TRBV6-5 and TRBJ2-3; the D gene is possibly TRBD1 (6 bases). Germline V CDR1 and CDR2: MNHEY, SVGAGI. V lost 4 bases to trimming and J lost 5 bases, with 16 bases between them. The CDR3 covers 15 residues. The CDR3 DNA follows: TGTGCCAGCAGTTGGCAACAGGGATTGTTAGATACGCAGTATTTT. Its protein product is CASSWQQGLLDTQYF.

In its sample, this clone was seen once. DNA for the CDR3: TGTGCCAGCAGCTTACAAGATAGCCTAAACACCATATATTTT. The encoded protein is CASSLQDSLNTIYF. The gene calls are TRBV7-9 and TRBJ1-3; D not resolved. This CDR3 is built from 14 residues. V shed 2 bases and J shed 6 bases, with 11 bases lying between them. From germline, CDR1 is SEHNR and CDR2 FQNEAQ (reference sequence).

CDR3 protein: CASSTQKASGTDTQYF. The CDR3 nucleotides read TGTGCCAGTAGTACACAGAAGGCTAGCGGCACAGATACGCAGTATTTT. This rearrangement joins TRBV19 to TRBJ2-3; TRBD2 might be the D (6 bases). This CDR3 region has 16 residues. CDR1 and CDR2 from the germline V gene are LNHDA and SQIVND (reference sequence). Trimming took 4 bases from V and 1 from J, leaving 15 bases between them. Using reference TRBV19 and TRBJ2-3 for the parts outside the CDR3, the full variable domain is DGGITQSPKYLFRKEGQNVTLSCEQNLNHDAMYWYRQDPGQGLRLIYYSQIVNDFQKGDIAEGYSVSREKKESFPLTVTSAQKNPTAFYLCASSTQKASGTDTQYFGPGTRLTVL.

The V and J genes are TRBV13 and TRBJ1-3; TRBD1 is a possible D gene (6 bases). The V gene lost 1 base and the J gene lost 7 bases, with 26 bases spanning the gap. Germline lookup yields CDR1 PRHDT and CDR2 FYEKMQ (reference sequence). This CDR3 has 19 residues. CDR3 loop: CASSLEGPLGGGAGNTIYF. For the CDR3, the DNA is TGTGCCAGCAGCTTAGAGGGCCCCCTTGGGGGGGGCGCAGGGAACACCATATATTTT.

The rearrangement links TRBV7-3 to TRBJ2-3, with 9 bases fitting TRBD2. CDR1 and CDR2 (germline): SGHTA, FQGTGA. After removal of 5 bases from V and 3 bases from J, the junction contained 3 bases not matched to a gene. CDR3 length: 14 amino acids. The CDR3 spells CASSPSGVTDTQYF. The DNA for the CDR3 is TGTGCCAGCAGCCCTAGCGGGGTAACAGATACGCAGTATTTT.

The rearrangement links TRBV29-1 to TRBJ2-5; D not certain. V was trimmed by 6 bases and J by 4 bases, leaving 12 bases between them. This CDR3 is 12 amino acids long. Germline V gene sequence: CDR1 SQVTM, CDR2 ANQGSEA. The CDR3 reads CSVRLGRETQYF. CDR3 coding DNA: TGCAGCGTGCGTTTAGGTCGAGAGACCCAGTACTTC.

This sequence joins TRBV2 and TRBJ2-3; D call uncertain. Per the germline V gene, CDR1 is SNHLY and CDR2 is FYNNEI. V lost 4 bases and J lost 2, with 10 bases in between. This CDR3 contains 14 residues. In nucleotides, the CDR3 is TGTGCCAGCAGTGTCGGAGTTACCACAGATACGCAGTATTTT. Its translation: CASSVGVTTDTQYF.

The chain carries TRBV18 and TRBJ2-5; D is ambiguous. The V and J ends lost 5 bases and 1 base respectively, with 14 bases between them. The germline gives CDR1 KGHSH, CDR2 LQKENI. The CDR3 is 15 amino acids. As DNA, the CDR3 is TGTGCCAGCTCAGGGCAGCTTGGGCTCCAAGAGACCCAGTACTTC. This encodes CASSGQLGLQETQYF.

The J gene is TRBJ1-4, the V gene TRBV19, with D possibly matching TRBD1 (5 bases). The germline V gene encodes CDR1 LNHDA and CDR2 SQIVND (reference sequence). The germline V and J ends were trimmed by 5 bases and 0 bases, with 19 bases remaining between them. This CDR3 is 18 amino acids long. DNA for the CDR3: TGTGCCAGTAGTCCGACACGCGACAGCTATGCAACTAATGAAAAACTGTTTTTT. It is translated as CASSPTRDSYATNEKLFF.

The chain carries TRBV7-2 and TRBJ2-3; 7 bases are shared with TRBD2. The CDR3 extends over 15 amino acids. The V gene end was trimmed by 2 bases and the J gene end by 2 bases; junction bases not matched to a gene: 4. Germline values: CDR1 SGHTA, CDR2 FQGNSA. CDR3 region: CASSLKAGNTDTQYF. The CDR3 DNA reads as TGTGCCAGCAGCTTAAAAGCGGGAAACACAGATACGCAGTATTTT.

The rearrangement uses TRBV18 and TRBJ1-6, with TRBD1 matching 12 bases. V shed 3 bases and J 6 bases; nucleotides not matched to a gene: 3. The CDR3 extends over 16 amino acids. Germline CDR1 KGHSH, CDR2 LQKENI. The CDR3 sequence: CASSPGTGGRNSPLHF. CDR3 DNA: TGTGCCAGCTCACCCGGGACAGGGGGCCGTAATTCACCCCTCCACTTT.

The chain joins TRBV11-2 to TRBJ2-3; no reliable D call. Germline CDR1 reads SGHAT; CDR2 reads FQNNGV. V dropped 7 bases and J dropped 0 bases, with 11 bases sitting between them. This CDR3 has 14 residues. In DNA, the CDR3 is TGTGCCAGCACTCGAGGTCAGAGCACAGATACGCAGTATTTT. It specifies CASTRGQSTDTQYF.

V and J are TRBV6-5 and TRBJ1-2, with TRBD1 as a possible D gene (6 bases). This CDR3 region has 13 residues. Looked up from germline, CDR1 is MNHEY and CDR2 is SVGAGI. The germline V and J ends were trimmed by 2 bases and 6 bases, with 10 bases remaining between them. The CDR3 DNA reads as TGTGCCAGCAGTTACGACAGGAAGCATGGCTACACCTTC. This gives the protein CASSYDRKHGYTF.

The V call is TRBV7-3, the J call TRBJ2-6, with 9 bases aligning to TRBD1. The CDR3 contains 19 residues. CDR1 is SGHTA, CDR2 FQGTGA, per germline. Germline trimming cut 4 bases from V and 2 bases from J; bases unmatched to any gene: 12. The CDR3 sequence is CASSSIPGTGNAGANVLTF. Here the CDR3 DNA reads TGTGCCAGCAGCTCCATACCCGGGACAGGGAATGCTGGGGCCAACGTCCTGACTTTC. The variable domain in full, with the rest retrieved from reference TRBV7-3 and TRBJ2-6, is GAGVSQTPSNKVTEKGKYVELRCDPISGHTALYWYRQSLGQGPEFLIYFQGTGAADDSGLPNDRFFAVRPEGSVSTLKIQRTERGDSAVYLCASSSIPGTGNAGANVLTFGAGSRLTVL.

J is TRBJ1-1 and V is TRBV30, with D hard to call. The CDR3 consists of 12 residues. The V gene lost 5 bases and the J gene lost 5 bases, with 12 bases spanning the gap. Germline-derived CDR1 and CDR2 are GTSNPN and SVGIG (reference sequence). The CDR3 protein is CAWASRRTEAFF. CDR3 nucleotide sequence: TGTGCCTGGGCTTCGAGGCGGACTGAAGCTTTCTTT.

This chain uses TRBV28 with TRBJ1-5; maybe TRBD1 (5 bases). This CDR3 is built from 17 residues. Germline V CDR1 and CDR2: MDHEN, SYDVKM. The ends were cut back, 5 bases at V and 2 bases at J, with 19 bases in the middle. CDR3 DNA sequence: TGTGCCAGCAGTCTCCGGGGGAGAATCAGGGGCAATCAGCCCCAGCATTTT. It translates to CASSLRGRIRGNQPQHF. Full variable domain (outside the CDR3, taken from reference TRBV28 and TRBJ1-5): DVKVTQSSRYLVKRTGEKVFLECVQDMDHENMFWYRQDPGLGLRLIYFSYDVKMKEKGDIPEGYSVSREKKERFSLILESASTNQTSMYLCASSLRGRIRGNQPQHFGDGTRLSIL.

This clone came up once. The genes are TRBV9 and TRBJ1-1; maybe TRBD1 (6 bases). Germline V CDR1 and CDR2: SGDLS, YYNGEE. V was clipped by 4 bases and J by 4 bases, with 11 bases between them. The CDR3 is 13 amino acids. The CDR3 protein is CASSLEGGTEAFF. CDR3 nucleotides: TGTGCCAGCAGCTTAGAGGGGGGCACTGAAGCTTTCTTT.

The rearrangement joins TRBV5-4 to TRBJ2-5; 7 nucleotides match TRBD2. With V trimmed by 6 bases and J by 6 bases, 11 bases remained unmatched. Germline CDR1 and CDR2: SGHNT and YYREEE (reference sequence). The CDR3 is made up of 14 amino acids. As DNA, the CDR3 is TGTGCCAGCACCACGGAGGGAGGGGTAAAGACCCAGTACTTC. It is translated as CASTTEGGVKTQYF.

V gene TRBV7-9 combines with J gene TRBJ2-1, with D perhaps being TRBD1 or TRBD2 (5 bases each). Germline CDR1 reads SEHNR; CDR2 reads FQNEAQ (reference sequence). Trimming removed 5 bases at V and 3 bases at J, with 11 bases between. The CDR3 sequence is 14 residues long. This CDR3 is CASSHRDGYNEQFF. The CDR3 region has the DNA TGTGCCAGCAGCCACCGGGACGGCTACAATGAGCAGTTCTTC.

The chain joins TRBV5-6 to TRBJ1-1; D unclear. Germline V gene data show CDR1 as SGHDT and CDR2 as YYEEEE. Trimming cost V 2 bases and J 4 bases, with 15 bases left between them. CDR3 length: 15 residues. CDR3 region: CASSFFVKASTEAFF. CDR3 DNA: TGTGCCAGCAGCTTTTTCGTCAAAGCGAGCACTGAAGCTTTCTTT.

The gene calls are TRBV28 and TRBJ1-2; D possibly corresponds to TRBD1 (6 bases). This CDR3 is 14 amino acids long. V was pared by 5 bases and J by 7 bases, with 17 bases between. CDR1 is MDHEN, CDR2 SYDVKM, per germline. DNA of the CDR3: TGTGCCAGCAGTGACACCGGGACATTACGTGGCTACACCTTC. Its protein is CASSDTGTLRGYTF.

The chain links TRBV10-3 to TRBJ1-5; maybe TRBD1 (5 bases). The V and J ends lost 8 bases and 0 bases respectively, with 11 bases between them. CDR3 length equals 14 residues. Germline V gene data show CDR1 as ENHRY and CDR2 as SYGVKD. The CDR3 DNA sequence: TGTGCCATCGGGACGTTGGATAGCAATCAGCCCCAGCATTTT. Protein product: CAIGTLDSNQPQHF.